This T cell receptor beta chain emerged from a study of cytomegalovirus exposure and HLA in healthy donors. Study outcomes and limitations: A prior analysis recorded that most TCR beta V segments were productive about 87% or about 30% of the time. Association of a missense DCLRE1C variant with TCR beta V- and J-gene trimming was reported in a later analysis. It was reported that TCR beta sequences correctly inferred the HLA-A and HLA-B alleles for most subjects.

As regards this clone: The antigen remains unidentified.

The germline CDR1 and CDR2 sequences are SNHLY and FYNNEI. The CDR3 runs to 14 residues. V lost 4 bases and J lost 3; bases outside the gene matches: 2. PCR used 60 Vbeta primers and 13 Jbeta primers. Profiled with immunoSEQ multiplex PCR; TCRdb holds only in-frame clones, not every one. The sample contains 100,000 to 150,000 clones, roughly 9% of which appear only once. This rearrangement joins TRBV2 to TRBJ1-4, with TRBD1 matching over 7 bases. The origin of this receptor is a middle-aged woman in good health and CMV-seropositive. The sample consisted of PBMCs. CDR3 sequence: CASSAGGANEKLFF. The CDR3, as DNA: TGTGCCAGCAGTGCAGGGGGAGCTAATGAAAAACTGTTTTTT.